Shown below are 9 T cell receptor beta chains from a single sample sequenced in a study of neurological immune-mediated disorders. Time point specified: longitudinal time-point 1 (baseline). A single record per CDR3 protein comes from TCRdb applying MiXCR to the 5' RACE reads. Of tens of thousands of distinct CDR3 sequences in the sample, 9.5% to 12% are singletons; the top ten hold 5% to 8.5%. Sequenced material: PBMCs. These receptor sequences come from a male donor with HTLV-1-associated myelopathy (HAM/TSP).

This clonotype was recorded at least ten times. This chain connects TRBV7-2 to TRBJ1-5; D not certain. Germline CDR1 reads SGHTA; CDR2 reads FQGNSA. This CDR3 contains 15 residues. The V end was cut by 1 base, the J end by 7 bases, with 14 bases between. CDR3 protein: CASSLVEGVGQPQHF. The CDR3 nucleotides read TGTGCCAGCAGCTTAGTAGAAGGAGTGGGGCAGCCCCAGCATTTT.

This clonotype was detected ten times or more. V and J are TRBV6-5 and TRBJ1-2, with D maybe TRBD1 (5 bases). Trimming removed 6 bases from V and 3 bases from J, with 11 bases in between. The germline V gene encodes CDR1 MNHEY and CDR2 SVGAGI. The CDR3 consists of 13 residues. CDR3 DNA: TGTGCCAGCAGCCCCTCGGGGGACTATGGCTACACCTTC. This gives the protein CASSPSGDYGYTF.

This clonotype was seen ten or more times. The CDR3 sequence: CASSLPYNQPQHF. The CDR3 DNA reads as TGTGCCAGCAGTTTACCCTATAATCAGCCCCAGCATTTT. This chain uses TRBV12-3 or TRBV12-4 with TRBJ1-5; no definite D call. Trimming stripped 2 bases from V and 4 bases from J, with 6 bases between. The CDR3 totals 13 residues.

There are many counts of this clonotype. The J gene is TRBJ1-4, the V gene TRBV6-5; D is unresolved. In germline, CDR1 is MNHEY, CDR2 SVGAGI. Trimming removed 0 bases from V and 0 bases from J, with 5 bases in between. This CDR3 is 15 amino acids long. The CDR3 nucleotides read TGTGCCAGCAGTTACTCTAGTGCAACTAATGAAAAACTGTTTTTT. It specifies CASSYSSATNEKLFF.

This clonotype was observed many times. J is TRBJ2-7 and V is TRBV19, with D possibly matching TRBD2 (6 bases). This CDR3 has 14 residues. Trimming removed 3 bases from V and 5 bases from J, with 14 bases in between. From germline, CDR1 is LNHDA and CDR2 SQIVND (reference sequence). As DNA, the CDR3 is TGTGCCAGTAGTATCACCTGGGGGGTAAACGAGCAGTACTTC. It translates to CASSITWGVNEQYF. Filled out from reference TRBV19 and TRBJ2-7, the complete variable domain reads DGGITQSPKYLFRKEGQNVTLSCEQNLNHDAMYWYRQDPGQGLRLIYYSQIVNDFQKGDIAEGYSVSREKKESFPLTVTSAQKNPTAFYLCASSITWGVNEQYFGPGTRLTVT.

This clonotype was seen many times. The V and J genes are TRBV29-1 and TRBJ1-5; 9 nucleotides line up with TRBD1. Germline V CDR1 and CDR2: SQVTM, ANQGSEA. CDR3 length equals 13 residues. The V segment lost 8 bases and the J segment 5 bases; nucleotides outside the gene matches: 7. As DNA, the CDR3 is TGCAGCATTTCACAGGGGGCAGATCAGCCCCAGCATTTT. This encodes CSISQGADQPQHF. The complete variable domain, with remaining parts taken from reference TRBV29-1 and TRBJ1-5, reads SAVISQKPSRDICQRGTSLTIQCQVDSQVTMMFWYRQQPGQSLTLIATANQGSEATYESGFVIDKFPISRPNLTFSTLTVSNMSPEDSSIYLCSISQGADQPQHFGDGTRLSIL.

This clonotype appeared many times. The gene calls are TRBV20-1 and TRBJ1-1; D remains ambiguous. Germline CDR1 DFQATT, CDR2 SNEGSKA (reference sequence). This CDR3 is 12 amino acids long. V dropped 6 bases and J dropped 0 bases, with 8 bases sitting between them. The CDR3 sequence: CSALTMNTEAFF. The CDR3 DNA sequence: TGCAGTGCGCTAACCATGAACACTGAAGCTTTCTTT.

Comments on this clonotype: A much larger clone differs by one base, so this may be a read error. V gene TRBV5-1 combines with J gene TRBJ1-5, with 8 positions matching TRBD1. Germline V CDR1 and CDR2: SGHRS, YFSETQ. The CDR3 consists of 14 residues. CDR3 region: CASSPGTGSQHQHF. CDR3 DNA: TGCGCCAGCAGCCCCGGGACAGGCAGTCAGCACCAGCATTTT.

In the case of this clonotype: Sequence at one end of the junction differs from germline and may be a read error. The V call is TRBV7-2, the J call TRBJ1-3; unclear D gene. The CDR3 spans 14 residues. Germline CDR1 is SGHTA and CDR2 is FQGNSA. The CDR3 DNA is TGTGCCAACAGCTTTGGTGGACGTGGAAAAACCATATATTTT. This codes for CANSFGGRGKTIYF.